This is a list of T cell receptor beta chains from one sample in a study of T cell responses to AZD1222 COVID-19 vaccine. Repertoires were generated with immunoSEQ multiplex PCR, while TCRdb's copy carries only in-frame clones and drops some. The sample carries over 100,000 clones, about 88% recorded once. The material was peripheral blood, obtained on day 0 of AZD1222 vaccination. The receptor source for this set is an adult in good health. Each CDR3 is given with its conserved first and last residue. D genes are given only for firm matches. The listing skips clone size in some rows; elsewhere it reads once, few, many or a size class.

CDR3aa	CDR3nt	abundance	v_gene	d_gene	j_gene
CASSLGQGNSPLHF	TGTGCCAGCAGTTTAGGTCAGGGTAATTCACCCCTCCACTTT	-	TRBV28	-	TRBJ1-6
CASTQGGQETQYF	TGTGCCAGCACCCAAGGGGGGCAAGAGACCCAGTACTTC	-	TRBV7-9	-	TRBJ2-5
CASSFDTEAFF	TGTGCCAGCAGTTTCGACACTGAAGCTTTCTTT	-	TRBV6-6	-	TRBJ1-1
CASSQTGRYEQYF	TGTGCCAGCAGCCAAACAGGGAGGTACGAGCAGTACTTC	many	TRBV3-1/TRBV3-2	-	TRBJ2-7
CASTQIGTFTGELFF	TGTGCCAGCACCCAAATCGGCACCTTTACCGGGGAGCTGTTTTTT	-	TRBV7-9	-	TRBJ2-2
CASTMGGHGETQYF	TGTGCCAGTACTATGGGAGGGCATGGCGAGACCCAGTACTTC	-	TRBV19	TRBD2	TRBJ2-5
CASSLPYSPLHF	TGCGCCAGCAGCCTCCCCTATTCACCCCTCCACTTT	-	TRBV4-1	-	TRBJ1-6
CASSPTGNTEAFF	TGCGCCAGCAGCCCGACAGGGAACACTGAAGCTTTCTTT	-	TRBV23-1	-	TRBJ1-1
CASSLAPGTSYGYTF	TGTGCCAGCAGCTTGGCCCCCGGAACCTCCTATGGCTACACCTTC	-	TRBV5-5	-	TRBJ1-2
CASRQAARNSPLHF	TGTGCCAGTAGACAGGCCGCGCGCAATTCACCCCTCCACTTT	-	TRBV19	-	TRBJ1-6
CASSLARDSYGYTF	TGCGCCAGCAGCTTGGCGCGGGACAGCTATGGCTACACCTTC	few	TRBV5-1	TRBD1	TRBJ1-2
CASSFRQGIEKLFF	TGTGCCAGCAGCTTTCGGCAGGGCATTGAAAAACTGTTTTTT	-	TRBV7-2	-	TRBJ1-4
CASSVTGTGLNSPLHF	TGTGCCAGCAGTGTTACCGGGACAGGATTAAATTCACCCCTCCACTTT	-	TRBV6-1	TRBD1	TRBJ1-6
CSASLDRHWGANVLTF	TGCAGTGCTAGTTTGGATCGGCATTGGGGGGCCAACGTCCTGACTTTC	-	TRBV20-1	-	TRBJ2-6
CATSDEGIAYEQYF	TGTGCCACCAGTGATGAAGGGATAGCCTACGAGCAGTACTTC	-	TRBV24-1	-	TRBJ2-7
CASSQGRAGQPQHF	TGCGCCAGCAGTCAAGGACGTGCTGGTCAGCCCCAGCATTTT	once	TRBV23-1	-	TRBJ1-5
CASSKGTPDTEAFF	TGTGCCAGCAGCAAAGGGACTCCTGACACTGAAGCTTTCTTT	-	TRBV5-4	-	TRBJ1-1
CASSRDRDNSPLHF	TGCGCCAGCAGCAGGGACAGGGATAATTCACCCCTCCACTTT	-	TRBV5-1	TRBD1	TRBJ1-6
CASSSRRGRATNEKLFF	TGTGCCAGCAGCAGCCGCCGGGGGCGCGCAACTAATGAAAAACTGTTTTTT	-	TRBV7-9	-	TRBJ1-4
CASSVDRYQPQHF	TGTGCCAGCAGCGTCGACAGGTATCAGCCCCAGCATTTT	-	TRBV7-7	-	TRBJ1-5
CASSLVPSEAFF	TGTGCCAGCAGCTTAGTCCCCTCTGAAGCTTTCTTT	-	TRBV5-6	-	TRBJ1-1
CASSLLGWDSPLHF	TGTGCCAGCAGTCTACTCGGGTGGGATTCACCCCTCCACTTT	-	TRBV28	-	TRBJ1-6
CASSQEGQGNSPLHF	TGTGCCAGCAGCCAAGAAGGGCAGGGTAATTCACCCCTCCACTTT	-	TRBV3-1/TRBV3-2	-	TRBJ1-6
CASSPDGVYGYTF	TGTGCCAGCAGCCCCGACGGGGTCTATGGCTACACCTTC	-	TRBV7-8	-	TRBJ1-2